These 14 T cell receptor beta chains share one sample of origin, sequenced in a study of T cells in tumors after PD-1 blockade. The assay was immunoSEQ multiplex PCR, and TCRdb's table has in-frame clones only and misses some. The table includes 60,000 or so clones, around 77% detected once. This specimen was PBMCs, taken before anti-PD-1 treatment. These receptors all stem from a human donor with basal cell carcinoma.

CDR3 amino acids: CAWSPPGGRGYTF. The CDR3 DNA reads TGTGCCTGGAGTCCCCCGGGGGGCAGGGGCTACACCTTC. V usage is TRBV30 and J usage is TRBJ1-2; D may be TRBD1 (6 bases). Trimming removed 2 bases at V and 8 bases at J, with 15 bases between. This CDR3 is 13 amino acids long. CDR1 and CDR2 from the germline V gene are GTSNPN and SVGIG (reference sequence).

The chain employs TRBV29-1 and TRBJ1-6; D unclear. Between the trimmed V and J ends, which lost 7 bases and 10 bases, there was a span of 17 bases. Germline V gene data show CDR1 as SQVTM and CDR2 as ANQGSEA. The CDR3 extends over 13 amino acids. For the CDR3, the DNA is TGCAGCGGGAGTGAGGGCCCCAGCTCACCCCTCCACTTT. Protein: CSGSEGPSSPLHF.

The CDR3 spells CASSKTGGYGYGYTF. The CDR3 DNA reads TGTGCCAGCAGCAAAACAGGAGGCTATGGCTATGGCTACACCTTC. The J gene is TRBJ1-2, the V gene TRBV9; D may be TRBD1 (5 bases). Germline CDR1 SGDLS, CDR2 YYNGEE. V lost 4 bases and J lost 4, with 17 bases in between. CDR3 size: 15 residues.

The chain carries TRBV18 and TRBJ2-3; TRBD1 matches 9 bases. The CDR3 is made up of 18 amino acids. Trimming removed 4 bases from V and 5 bases from J; junction bases left unmatched: 16. The germline gives CDR1 KGHSH, CDR2 LQKENI. As DNA, the CDR3 is TGTGCCAGCTCACGTCAACAAACAGGGGGCAGTGCCATAGATACGCAGTATTTT. It encodes CASSRQQTGGSAIDTQYF.

The V and J genes are TRBV2 and TRBJ2-2; 11 bases match TRBD1. CDR1 is SNHLY and CDR2 is FYNNEI in the germline V gene. V lost 6 bases to trimming and J lost 4 bases; unmatched junction nucleotides: 7. This CDR3 is built from 16 residues. This CDR3 reads CASRRGGQGGTGELFF. The CDR3, as DNA: TGTGCCAGCAGACGAGGGGGACAGGGGGGCACCGGGGAGCTGTTTTTT.

This clone has just one count. V and J are TRBV4-1 and TRBJ2-1; D possibly corresponds to TRBD1 (6 bases). CDR1 MGHRA and CDR2 YSYEKL come from the germline V gene. This CDR3 is built from 16 residues. Between the trimmed V and J ends, which lost 0 bases and 3 bases, there was a span of 12 bases. CDR3: CASSQDRQGHYNEQFF. The CDR3 DNA reads as TGCGCCAGCAGCCAAGATCGGCAGGGGCACTACAATGAGCAGTTCTTC.

DNA for the CDR3: TGTGCCAGCAGCCAGAGTCGAAGCAATCAGCCCCAGCATTTT. Its translation is CASSQSRSNQPQHF. The gene calls are TRBV3-1 (or the pseudogene TRBV3-2) and TRBJ1-5; D gene uncertain. CDR3 length: 14 amino acids. Germline CDR1 LGHDT, CDR2 YNNKEL (reference sequence). Trimming cost V 3 bases and J 1 base, with 7 bases left between them.

This sequence joins TRBV9 and TRBJ2-6; 12 positions agree with TRBD2. Germline V lookup: CDR1 SGDLS, CDR2 YYNGEE. J lost 2 bases, V lost 6 bases, and 6 bases had no gene match. The CDR3 loop spans 17 amino acids. The CDR3 protein is CASTPSGGAAGANVLTF. The CDR3 DNA sequence: TGTGCCAGCACGCCTAGCGGGGGGGCCGCTGGGGCCAACGTCCTGACTTTC.

This rearrangement joins TRBV7-9 to TRBJ2-7; D uncertain. The V and J ends lost 5 bases and 5 bases respectively, with 7 bases between them. Germline values: CDR1 SEHNR, CDR2 FQNEAQ (reference sequence). CDR3 length: 11 amino acids. The CDR3 sequence is CASSVRDEQYF. The CDR3 coding sequence is TGTGCCAGCAGCGTCCGTGACGAGCAGTACTTC.

In its sample, this clone ranks as medium-sized. The V gene is TRBV15, the J gene TRBJ2-3; 11 bases map to TRBD1. The J segment lost 8 bases and the V segment lost 1 base, leaving 14 bases of the junction unmatched. Germline V gene data show CDR1 as LNHNV and CDR2 as YYDKDF (reference sequence). This CDR3 region has 18 residues. The CDR3 DNA reads TGTGCCACCAGCAGAGCGTCGGGGACAGGGGGAAACGGCCCTACGCAGTATTTT. This encodes CATSRASGTGGNGPTQYF.

V gene TRBV18 combines with J gene TRBJ1-2; the D is unclear. CDR3 length: 14 amino acids. Between the trimmed V and J ends, which lost 0 bases and 9 bases, there was a span of 14 bases. Germline CDR1 KGHSH, CDR2 LQKENI. CDR3 protein: CASSPPIRRDSYTF. CDR3 nucleotide sequence: TGTGCCAGCTCACCACCGATTCGACGCGATAGCTACACCTTC.

This chain's CDR3 is CASSSSIKNDRAKNIQYF. CDR3 sequence (DNA): TGTGCCAGCAGCTCCTCGATAAAAAACGACAGAGCCAAAAACATTCAGTACTTC. J is TRBJ2-4 and V is TRBV11-3, with D perhaps matching TRBD1 (5 bases). The CDR3 totals 18 residues. Germline V gene lookup returns CDR1 SGHNT and CDR2 YENEEA. Deletions cut 4 bases from V and 0 bases from J, with 19 bases between.

This clone has only one observation. The J gene is TRBJ2-2, the V gene TRBV19, with D possibly being TRBD2 (5 bases). In germline, CDR1 is LNHDA, CDR2 SQIVND (reference sequence). This CDR3 comprises 16 residues. V lost 7 bases and J 2 bases, leaving 17 bases between the germline ends. In nucleotides, the CDR3 is TGTGCCAGTAAGACTATAACGGCTTCTAACACCGGGGAGCTGTTTTTT. Protein product: CASKTITASNTGELFF.

The rearrangement uses TRBV6-1 and TRBJ1-2; D not resolved. There are 15 residues in the CDR3. Germline CDR1 and CDR2: MNHNS and SASEGT. The germline V and J ends were trimmed by 1 base and 2 bases, with 11 bases remaining between them. The CDR3 DNA reads TGTGCCAGCAGTGAAGTACAGTCTAGGAACTATGGCTACACCTTC. This sequence encodes CASSEVQSRNYGYTF.